This T cell receptor (beta chain) stems from a study of cytomegalovirus exposure and HLA in healthy donors. Germline trimming cut 5 bases from V and 1 base from J; bases unmatched to any gene: 13. Germline-derived CDR1 and CDR2 are SGHAT and FQDESV (reference sequence). The CDR3 is made up of 18 amino acids. Vbeta (60) and Jbeta (13) primers were used in the PCR. Sequenced by immunoSEQ multiplex PCR; TCRdb stores in-frame clones only, minus some. The table shows about 170,000 clones, with 65% to 85% occurring only once. This sequence joins TRBV11-1 and TRBJ2-7; 11 bases match TRBD2. The sample comprised PBMCs. This TCR was recovered from a woman between 45 and 60 years old in good health and CMV-seropositive. The CDR3 reads CASSPLTSGSPRSYEQYF. The CDR3 nucleotides are TGTGCCAGCAGCCCTCTCACTAGCGGGAGCCCGAGGTCCTACGAGCAGTACTTC.